Given below is one T cell receptor beta chain in context. This specimen comes from a study of cytomegalovirus exposure and HLA in healthy donors. The study ran its PCR with 60 Vbeta and 13 Jbeta primers. TCRdb's table, derived via immunoSEQ multiplex PCR, lists solely in-frame clones and lacks some. The sample includes approximately 190,000 clones, roughly 80% of them seen just once. The sequence derives from a man aged 50-59 years in good health and CMV-seronegative. Source material: PBMCs.

The CDR3 region is CASSLGQNEKLFF. The CDR3 DNA follows: TGTGCCAGCAGCTTAGGGCAGAATGAAAAACTGTTTTTT. The genes are TRBV7-2 and TRBJ1-4; D ambiguous. V gave up 1 base and J gave up 5 bases, with 5 bases separating them. The CDR3 length is 13 residues. Germline V lookup: CDR1 SGHTA, CDR2 FQGNSA.